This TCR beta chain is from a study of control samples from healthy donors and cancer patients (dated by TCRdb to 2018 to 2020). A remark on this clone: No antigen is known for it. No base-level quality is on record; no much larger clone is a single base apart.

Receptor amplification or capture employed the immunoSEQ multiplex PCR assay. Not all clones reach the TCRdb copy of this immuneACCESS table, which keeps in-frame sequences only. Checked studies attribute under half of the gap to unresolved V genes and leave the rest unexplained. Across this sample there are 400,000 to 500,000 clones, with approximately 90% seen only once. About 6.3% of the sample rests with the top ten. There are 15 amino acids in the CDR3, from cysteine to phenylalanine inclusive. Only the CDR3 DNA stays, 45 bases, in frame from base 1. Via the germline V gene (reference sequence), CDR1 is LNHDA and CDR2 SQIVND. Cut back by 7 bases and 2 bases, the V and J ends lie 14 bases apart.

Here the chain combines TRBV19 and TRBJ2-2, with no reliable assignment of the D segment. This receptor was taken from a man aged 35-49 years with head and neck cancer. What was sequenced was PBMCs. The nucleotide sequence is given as TGTGCCAGTAAGGTGCAGATGGGAAACACCGGGGAGCTGTTTTTT. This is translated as CASKVQMGNTGELFF.